This TCR beta chain was profiled in a study of cytomegalovirus exposure and HLA in healthy donors. The study's findings and limits: Reported results showed that the classifier diagnosed cytomegalovirus status with high specificity and sensitivity. A link between a missense DCLRE1C variant and TCR beta V- and J-gene trimming emerged from a later analysis. Within a later analysis, the majority of CMV-associated TCR beta chains appeared HLA-restricted. From TCR beta sequences, most subjects' HLA-A and HLA-B alleles were reportedly predicted accurately.

Germline V gene sequence: CDR1 GTSNPN, CDR2 SVGIG (reference sequence). The germline V and J ends were trimmed by 5 bases and 4 bases, with 14 bases remaining between them. The CDR3 runs 13 residues. About this clone itself: What it binds is not known.

60 Vbeta and 13 Jbeta primers were used in PCR. The repertoire was sequenced with immunoSEQ multiplex PCR; TCRdb's copy has only in-frame clones and lacks some. In the table there are about 85,000 clones, approximately 80% of which are singletons. Specimen: PBMCs. The receptor was derived from a man between 50 and 59 years old in good health and CMV-seropositive. The chain employs TRBV30 and TRBJ1-1; tentative D call: TRBD1 (6 bases). The CDR3 reads CAWGRGGGTEAFF. The DNA for the CDR3 is TGTGCCTGGGGCAGGGGCGGTGGCACTGAAGCTTTCTTT. Full variable domain (missing parts from reference TRBV30 and TRBJ1-1): SQTIHQWPATLVQPVGSPLSLECTVEGTSNPNLYWYRQAAGRGLQLLFYSVGIGQISSEVPQNLSASRPQDRQFILSSKKLLLSDSGFYLCAWGRGGGTEAFFGQGTRLTVV.